The 16 T cell receptor beta chains listed next were all sequenced from one sample in a study of cytomegalovirus exposure and HLA in healthy donors. PCR employed 60 Vbeta and 13 Jbeta primers. The repertoire was sequenced with immunoSEQ multiplex PCR; TCRdb's copy has only in-frame clones and lacks some. In the table there are roughly 60,000 clones, 70% of which are singletons. The sample consisted of PBMCs. The receptors derive from a woman in her sixties in good health and CMV-seropositive.

The chain has TRBV18 and TRBJ2-7, with TRBD1 identical over 7 bases. Germline CDR1 is KGHSH and CDR2 is LQKENI. The CDR3 spans 13 residues. J gave up 7 bases and V 1 base, and 4 bases lay outside the gene matches. The CDR3 DNA reads as TGTGCCAGCTCACCACAGGGGGCAGGTGAGCAGTACTTC. Translated: CASSPQGAGEQYF.

The chain is built from TRBV7-9 and TRBJ1-5; 7 bases are shared with TRBD1. CDR1 and CDR2 from the germline V gene are SEHNR and FQNEAQ (reference sequence). V trimming: 0 bases; J trimming: 5 bases; junction bases outside the gene matches: 7. CDR3 length equals 16 residues. The CDR3 nucleotides are TGTGCCAGCAGCTTAGCAGGAGAGGGGGCAGATCAGCCCCAGCATTTT. It translates to CASSLAGEGADQPQHF.

The CDR3: CSVEQGAPDIYYEQYF. CDR3 bases: TGCAGCGTCGAACAGGGGGCCCCCGATATTTACTACGAGCAGTACTTC. The chain employs TRBV29-1 and TRBJ2-7, with TRBD1 matching over 9 bases. Per germline, CDR1 SQVTM and CDR2 ANQGSEA. This CDR3 region has 16 residues. Trimming cost V 6 bases and J 3 bases; bases outside gene matches: 15.

The gene calls are TRBV2 and TRBJ1-2; weak D call: TRBD1 (6 bases). V lost 7 bases to trimming and J lost 0 bases, with 15 bases between them. Germline-derived CDR1 and CDR2 are SNHLY and FYNNEI. The CDR3 extends over 15 amino acids. The CDR3, as DNA: TGTGCCAGCACCGAGCGGACAGATACTAACTATGGCTACACCTTC. As protein: CASTERTDTNYGYTF.

This chain links TRBV7-6 with TRBJ2-2; TRBD2 is a possible D gene (6 bases). Germline values: CDR1 SGHVS, CDR2 FNYEAQ. The CDR3 totals 16 residues. The germline V and J ends were trimmed by 6 bases and 1 base, with 15 bases remaining between them. DNA of the CDR3: TGTGCCAGCAGTTCCCTGATCGGGGGGAACACCGGGGAGCTGTTTTTT. It yields the protein CASSSLIGGNTGELFF. Looking up the rest from reference TRBV7-6 and TRBJ2-2 gives the full variable domain: GAGVSQSPRYKVTKRGQDVALRCDPISGHVSLYWYRQALGQGPEFLTYFNYEAQQDKSGLPNDRFSAERPEGSISTLTIQRTEQRDSAMYRCASSSLIGGNTGELFFGEGSRLTVL.

This clone has a single count. The rearrangement joins TRBV7-2 to TRBJ1-2; 9 nucleotides agree with TRBD1. This CDR3 spans 16 amino acids. Per germline, CDR1 SGHTA and CDR2 FQGNSA. After removal of 1 base from V and 4 bases from J, the junction contained 7 bases not matched to a gene. The CDR3 loop is CASSLGGTGPSYGYTF. As DNA, the CDR3 is TGTGCCAGCAGCTTAGGAGGGACAGGGCCCAGCTATGGCTACACCTTC.

The genes are TRBV7-9 and TRBJ2-7; tentative D call: TRBD1 (6 bases). Germline CDR1 is SEHNR and CDR2 is FQNEAQ (reference sequence). The CDR3 is 15 residues long. Deletions cut 7 bases from V and 2 bases from J, with 18 bases between. Here the CDR3 reads CASMTPDRPTYEQYF. The CDR3 coding sequence is TGTGCCAGCATGACCCCGGACAGACCTACCTACGAGCAGTACTTC.

The chain uses TRBV29-1 and TRBJ2-3; a possible D gene is TRBD1 (7 bases). V was cut by 6 bases and J by 2 bases, with 24 bases left in between. Germline CDR1 and CDR2: SQVTM and ANQGSEA. This CDR3 contains 17 residues. CDR3 nucleotide sequence: TGCAGCGTGTGGGCTAGGAGGGACAGCCTAAACACAGATACGCAGTATTTT. Protein: CSVWARRDSLNTDTQYF.

This clone was picked up a small number of times. V usage is TRBV5-1 and J usage is TRBJ2-5; TRBD1 matches 12 bases. From germline, CDR1 is SGHRS and CDR2 YFSETQ. The CDR3 is made up of 16 amino acids. V was clipped by 3 bases and J by 4 bases; unmatched bases: 7. The CDR3 sequence is CASSSNPGQGAETQYF. Written as DNA, the CDR3 is TGCGCCAGCAGCTCCAACCCGGGACAGGGGGCAGAGACCCAGTACTTC.

The rearrangement links TRBV10-1 to TRBJ2-7, with a possible D match to TRBD1 (6 bases). V was pared by 8 bases and J by 6 bases, with 17 bases between. The CDR3 is made up of 13 amino acids. Germline V gene lookup returns CDR1 WNHNN and CDR2 SYGVQD (reference sequence). The CDR3 nucleotides are TGCGCCAGCTCCGGGACATCGCCTAGCGAGCAGTACTTC. It translates to CASSGTSPSEQYF.

The chain uses TRBV6-6 and TRBJ2-1, with a possible D match to TRBD2 (7 bases). Germline V gives CDR1 MNHNY, CDR2 SVGAGI (reference sequence). Trimming shortened V by 7 bases and J by 6 bases, and 22 bases separated the two germline ends. This CDR3 is 16 amino acids long. In DNA, the CDR3 is TGTGCCAGCACCACCCTACGAGGCGGGGGCCTCAATGAGCAGTTCTTC. Residues: CASTTLRGGGLNEQFF.

This clone was seen just once. The V and J genes are TRBV5-1 and TRBJ2-2; 9 bases line up with TRBD2. Germline V gene data show CDR1 as SGHRS and CDR2 as YFSETQ. The CDR3 is made up of 17 amino acids. V shed 4 bases, J shed 1 base, and the junction held 8 bases outside the gene matches. CDR3 loop: CASSPTPSGVNTGELFF. In nucleotides, the CDR3 is TGCGCCAGCAGCCCCACACCTAGCGGGGTGAACACCGGGGAGCTGTTTTTT.

V gene TRBV28 combines with J gene TRBJ2-3; TRBD1 might be the D (5 bases). The CDR3 extends over 13 amino acids. V was trimmed by 2 bases and J by 6 bases, leaving 9 bases between them. The germline V gene has CDR1 MDHEN and CDR2 SYDVKM. CDR3 nucleotides: TGTGCCAGCAGTTTACAGGGTTCCGATACGCAGTATTTT. Translating it yields CASSLQGSDTQYF. The whole variable domain, remainder taken from reference TRBV28 and TRBJ2-3, is DVKVTQSSRYLVKRTGEKVFLECVQDMDHENMFWYRQDPGLGLRLIYFSYDVKMKEKGDIPEGYSVSREKKERFSLILESASTNQTSMYLCASSLQGSDTQYFGPGTRLTVL.

The chain is built from TRBV29-1 and TRBJ2-7; D is ambiguous. The CDR3 totals 15 residues. The germline CDR1 and CDR2 sequences are SQVTM and ANQGSEA. Trimming shortened V by 4 bases and J by 2 bases, and 18 bases separated the two germline ends. CDR3 DNA sequence: TGCAGCGTTGTGCTGGGCCAGGCGATACCCTACGAGCAGTACTTC. It encodes CSVVLGQAIPYEQYF.

The rearrangement uses TRBV30 and TRBJ2-6; the D gene is possibly TRBD1 (6 bases). The CDR3 has 14 amino acids. V lost 0 bases, J lost 6 bases, and 9 bases lay in between. Germline CDR1 is GTSNPN and CDR2 is SVGIG (reference sequence). The chain's CDR3 is CAWSVGGEANVLTF. CDR3 coding DNA: TGTGCCTGGAGTGTAGGGGGTGAGGCCAACGTCCTGACTTTC.

This clone appeared a few times. The rearrangement joins TRBV11-2 to TRBJ2-7; TRBD1 might be the D (6 bases). The CDR3 is 15 amino acids. Germline values: CDR1 SGHAT, CDR2 FQNNGV. V was cut by 3 bases and J by 0 bases, with 12 bases left in between. The DNA of the CDR3 is TGTGCCAGCAGCTTCAGGGGCGAAAGCTCCTACGAGCAGTACTTC. Encoded protein: CASSFRGESSYEQYF.